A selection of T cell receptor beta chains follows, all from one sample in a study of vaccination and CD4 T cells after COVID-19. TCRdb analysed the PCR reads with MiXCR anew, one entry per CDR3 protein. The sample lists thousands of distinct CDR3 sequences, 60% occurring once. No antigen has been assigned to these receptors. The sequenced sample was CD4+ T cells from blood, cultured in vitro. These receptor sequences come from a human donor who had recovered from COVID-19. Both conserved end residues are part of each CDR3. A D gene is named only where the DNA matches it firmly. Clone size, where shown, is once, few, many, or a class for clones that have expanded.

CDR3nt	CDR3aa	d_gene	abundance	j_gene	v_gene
TGTGCCAGCAGTTACTCGAGACGAGATACGCAGTATTTT	CASSYSRRDTQYF	NA	NA	TRBJ2-3	TRBV6-2/TRBV6-3
TGTGCCACCAGTCTGGCCAGGGAGCCCTACGAGCAGTACTTC	CATSLAREPYEQYF	NA	NA	TRBJ2-7	TRBV24-1
TGTGCCAGCAGCTTATTCCAGGGGATTTCCTACGAGCAGTACTTC	CASSLFQGISYEQYF	NA	NA	TRBJ2-7	TRBV7-2
TGTGCCAGTAGTACCACCGGGACAGGGAGCCCCTACAATGAGCAGTTCTTC	CASSTTGTGSPYNEQFF	TRBD1	NA	TRBJ2-1	TRBV19
TGTGCCATCACCTCAGGTGCCCAGGGGAAATCACCCCTCCACTTT	CAITSGAQGKSPLHF	NA	few	TRBJ1-6	TRBV10-3
TGTGCCAGCCAGGGGGGCCTCTACTACGAGCAGTACTTC	CASQGGLYYEQYF	NA	few	TRBJ2-7	TRBV6-1
TGTGCCAGTAGTATCCGAACAAGCACAGATACGCAGTATTTT	CASSIRTSTDTQYF	NA	few	TRBJ2-3	TRBV19
TGTGCCAGTAGTTCGATCCAGGGGGCTAGAGAGACCCAGTACTTC	CASSSIQGARETQYF	TRBD1	NA	TRBJ2-5	TRBV19
TGCAGTGCTAGTTCAGGGGAACGCTATGGCTACACCTTC	CSASSGERYGYTF	NA	few	TRBJ1-2	TRBV20-1
TGCGCCAGCAGTAAAGATATAGCGCGAAAGGGGTCCTACGAGCAGTACTTC	CASSKDIARKGSYEQYF	NA	NA	TRBJ2-7	TRBV10-2
TGTGCCAGCAGTCCGGTTAGCGGAGAGCAGTTCTTC	CASSPVSGEQFF	NA	NA	TRBJ2-1	TRBV27
TGCGCCAGCAGCTTGTGGGGGAACTATGGCTACACCTTC	CASSLWGNYGYTF	NA	NA	TRBJ1-2	TRBV5-1
TGTGCCAGCAGACCTCTCGGACAGGGGGCCTACGAGCAGTACTTC	CASRPLGQGAYEQYF	TRBD1	NA	TRBJ2-7	TRBV28
TGCAGTGCCTCGGCGACAAATTCGTACGAGCAGTACTTC	CSASATNSYEQYF	NA	NA	TRBJ2-7	TRBV20-1